This paragraph covers one T cell receptor beta chain sequence. Other nucleotide sequences from this sample produce the same CDR3. This sample was included in a study of blood T cell repertoires in COVID-19. Authors' processing steps: Amplification from reference gene primers served as the basis for estimated nucleated cell counts. Only in-frame clones appear in the TCRdb table, and some are missing; sequencing was by immunoSEQ multiplex PCR. V, J and clone size are taken as reported in that table, and D and trimming were inferred from the DNA itself. Of under 250,000 clones in the sample, 86% were seen once. This CDR3 region has 13 residues. V was pared by 2 bases and J by 1 base, with 6 bases between. Germline-derived CDR1 and CDR2 are MNHEY and SMNVEV (reference sequence).

The sample comprised PBMCs or T cells enriched from blood (not recorded which). V is TRBV27 and J is TRBJ2-7; possibly TRBD1 for D (6 bases). This sequence was found in a man aged 40-49 years who had recovered from COVID-19. The CDR3 loop is CASSLGQSYEQYF. In nucleotides, the CDR3 is TGTGCCAGCAGTTTAGGACAGTCCTACGAGCAGTACTTC.